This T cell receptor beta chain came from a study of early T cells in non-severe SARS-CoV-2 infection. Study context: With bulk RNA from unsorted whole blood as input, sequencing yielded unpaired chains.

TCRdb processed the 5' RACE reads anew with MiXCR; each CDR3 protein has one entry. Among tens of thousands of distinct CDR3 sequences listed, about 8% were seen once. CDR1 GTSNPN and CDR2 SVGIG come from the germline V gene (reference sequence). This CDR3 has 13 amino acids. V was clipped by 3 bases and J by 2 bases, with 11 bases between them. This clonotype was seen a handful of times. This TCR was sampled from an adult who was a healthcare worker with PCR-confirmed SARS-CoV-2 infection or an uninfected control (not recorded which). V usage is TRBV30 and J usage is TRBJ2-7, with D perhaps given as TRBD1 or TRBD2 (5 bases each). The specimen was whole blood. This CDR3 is CAWSRGLTYEQYF. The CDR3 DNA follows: TGTGCCTGGAGCCGGGGCCTCACCTACGAGCAGTACTTC.